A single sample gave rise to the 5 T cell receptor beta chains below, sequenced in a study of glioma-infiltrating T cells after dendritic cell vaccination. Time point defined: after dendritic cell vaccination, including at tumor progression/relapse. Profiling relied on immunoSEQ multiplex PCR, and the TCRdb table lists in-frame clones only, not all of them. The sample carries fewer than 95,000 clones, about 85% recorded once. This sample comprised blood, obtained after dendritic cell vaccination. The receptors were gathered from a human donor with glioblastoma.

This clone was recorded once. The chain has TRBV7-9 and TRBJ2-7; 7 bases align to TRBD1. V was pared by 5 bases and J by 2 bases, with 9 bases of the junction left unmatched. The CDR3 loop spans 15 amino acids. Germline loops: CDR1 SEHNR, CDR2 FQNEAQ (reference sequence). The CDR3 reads CASSRKGAETYEQYF. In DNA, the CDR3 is TGTGCCAGCAGCCGCAAGGGGGCCGAGACCTACGAGCAGTACTTC. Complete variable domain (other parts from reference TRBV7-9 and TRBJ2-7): DTGVSQNPRHKITKRGQNVTFRCDPISEHNRLYWYRQTLGQGPEFLTYFQNEAQLEKSRLLSDRFSAERPKGSFSTLEIQRTEQGDSAMYLCASSRKGAETYEQYFGPGTRLTVT.

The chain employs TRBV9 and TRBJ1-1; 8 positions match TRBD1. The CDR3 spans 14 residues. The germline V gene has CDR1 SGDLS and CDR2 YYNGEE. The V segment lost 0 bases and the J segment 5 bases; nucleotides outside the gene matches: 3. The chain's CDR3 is CASSVETGATEAFF. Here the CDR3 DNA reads TGTGCCAGCAGCGTAGAGACAGGGGCTACTGAAGCTTTCTTT.

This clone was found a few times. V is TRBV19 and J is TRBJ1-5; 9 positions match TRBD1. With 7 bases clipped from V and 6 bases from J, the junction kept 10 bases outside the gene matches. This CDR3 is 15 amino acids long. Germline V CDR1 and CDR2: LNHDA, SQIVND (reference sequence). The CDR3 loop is CASTVQGAWIQPQHF. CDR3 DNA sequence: TGTGCCAGTACCGTACAGGGGGCCTGGATTCAGCCCCAGCATTTT.

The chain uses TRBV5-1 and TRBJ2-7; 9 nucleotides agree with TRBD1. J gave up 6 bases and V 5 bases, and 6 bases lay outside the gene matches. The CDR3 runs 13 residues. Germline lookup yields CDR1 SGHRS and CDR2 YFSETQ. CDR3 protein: CASRGQGRSEQYF. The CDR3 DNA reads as TGCGCCAGCAGAGGACAGGGGAGAAGCGAGCAGTACTTC.

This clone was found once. CDR3 protein: CSVENPNSGANVLTF. The CDR3 DNA reads as TGCAGCGTTGAAAATCCCAACTCTGGGGCCAACGTCCTGACTTTC. The rearrangement links TRBV29-1 to TRBJ2-6; D remains ambiguous. Trimming cost V 2 bases and J 0 bases, with 8 bases left between them. This CDR3 comprises 15 residues. Germline CDR1 is SQVTM and CDR2 is ANQGSEA.